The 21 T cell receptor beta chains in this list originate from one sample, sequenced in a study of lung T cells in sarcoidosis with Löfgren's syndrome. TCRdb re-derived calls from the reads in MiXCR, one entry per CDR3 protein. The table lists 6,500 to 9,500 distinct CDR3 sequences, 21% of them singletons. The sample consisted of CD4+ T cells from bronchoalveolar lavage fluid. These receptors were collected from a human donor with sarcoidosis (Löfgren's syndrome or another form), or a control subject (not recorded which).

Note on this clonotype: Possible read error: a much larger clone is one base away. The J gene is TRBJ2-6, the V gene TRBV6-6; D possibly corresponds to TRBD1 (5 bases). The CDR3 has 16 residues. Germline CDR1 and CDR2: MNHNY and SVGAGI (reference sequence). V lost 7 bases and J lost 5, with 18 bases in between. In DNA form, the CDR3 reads TGTGCCAGCACCGAGCATCAGGGTGCCAGGGCCAACGTCCTGACTTTC. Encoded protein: CASTEHQGARANVLTF.

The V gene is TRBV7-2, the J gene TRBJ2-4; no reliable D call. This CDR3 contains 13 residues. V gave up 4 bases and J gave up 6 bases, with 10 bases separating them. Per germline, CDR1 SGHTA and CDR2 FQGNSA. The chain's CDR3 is CASSSPDRNIQYF. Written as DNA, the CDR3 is TGTGCCAGCAGCTCCCCCGACCGAAACATTCAGTACTTC.

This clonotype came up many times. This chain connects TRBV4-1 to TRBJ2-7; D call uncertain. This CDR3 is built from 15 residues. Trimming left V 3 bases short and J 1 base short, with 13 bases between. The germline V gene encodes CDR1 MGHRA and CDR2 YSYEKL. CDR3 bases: TGCGCCAGCAGCCAGGGGATTCTCGAGTCCTACGAGCAGTACTTC. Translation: CASSQGILESYEQYF.

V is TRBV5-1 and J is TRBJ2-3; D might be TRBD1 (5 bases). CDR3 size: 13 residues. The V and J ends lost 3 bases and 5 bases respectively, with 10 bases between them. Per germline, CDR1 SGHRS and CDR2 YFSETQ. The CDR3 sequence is CASSSGAVDTQYF. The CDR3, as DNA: TGCGCCAGCAGCTCTGGGGCGGTAGATACGCAGTATTTT. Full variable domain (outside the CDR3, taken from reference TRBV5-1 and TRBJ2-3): KAGVTQTPRYLIKTRGQQVTLSCSPISGHRSVSWYQQTPGQGLQFLFEYFSETQRNKGNFPGRFSGRQFSNSRSEMNVSTLELGDSALYLCASSSGAVDTQYFGPGTRLTVL.

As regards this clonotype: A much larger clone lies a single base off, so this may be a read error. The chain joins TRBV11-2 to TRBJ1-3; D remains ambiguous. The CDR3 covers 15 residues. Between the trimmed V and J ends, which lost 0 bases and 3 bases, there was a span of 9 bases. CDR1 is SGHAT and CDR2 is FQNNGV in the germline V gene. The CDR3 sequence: CASSLDPVFGNTIYF. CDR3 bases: TGTGCCAGCAGCTTAGATCCGGTCTTTGGAAACACCATATATTTT.

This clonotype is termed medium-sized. This CDR3 reads CASSFTEGYGYTF. For the CDR3, the DNA is TGTGCCAGCAGCTTCACGGAGGGCTATGGCTACACCTTC. The chain uses TRBV7-8 and TRBJ1-2; D uncertain. CDR1 is SGHVS, CDR2 FQNEAQ, per germline. The CDR3 is 13 residues long. Trimming took off 3 bases at V and 4 bases at J, with 9 bases between the two ends.

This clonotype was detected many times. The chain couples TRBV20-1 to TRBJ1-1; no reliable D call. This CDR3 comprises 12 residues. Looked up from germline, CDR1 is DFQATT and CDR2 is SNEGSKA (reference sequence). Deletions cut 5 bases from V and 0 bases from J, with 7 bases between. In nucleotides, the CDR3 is TGCAGTGCTGAACACATGAACACTGAAGCTTTCTTT. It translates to CSAEHMNTEAFF.

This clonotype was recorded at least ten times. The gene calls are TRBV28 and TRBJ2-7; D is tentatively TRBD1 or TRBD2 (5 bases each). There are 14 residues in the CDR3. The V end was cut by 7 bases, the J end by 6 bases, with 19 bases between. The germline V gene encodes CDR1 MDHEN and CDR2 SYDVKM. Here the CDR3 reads CASNTGTGPAEQYF. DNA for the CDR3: TGTGCCAGCAACACCGGGACGGGTCCCGCCGAGCAGTACTTC.

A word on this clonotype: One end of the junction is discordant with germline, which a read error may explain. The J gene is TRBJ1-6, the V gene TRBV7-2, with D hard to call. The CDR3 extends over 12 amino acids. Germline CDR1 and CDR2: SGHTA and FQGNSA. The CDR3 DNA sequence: TGTGCCAGCAGCCCACCTAATTCGCCCCTCCACTTT. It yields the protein CASSPPNSPLHF.

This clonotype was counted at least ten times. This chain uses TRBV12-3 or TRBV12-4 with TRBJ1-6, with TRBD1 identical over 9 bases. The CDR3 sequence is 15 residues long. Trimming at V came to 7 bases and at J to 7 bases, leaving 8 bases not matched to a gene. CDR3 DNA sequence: TGTGCCAGCACCGACACCGGGACAGGGAATTCACCCCTCCACTTT. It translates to CASTDTGTGNSPLHF.

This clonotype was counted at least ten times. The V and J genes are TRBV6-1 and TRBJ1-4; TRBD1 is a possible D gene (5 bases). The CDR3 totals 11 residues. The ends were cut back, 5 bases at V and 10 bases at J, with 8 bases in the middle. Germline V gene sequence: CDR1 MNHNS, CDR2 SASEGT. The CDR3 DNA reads TGTGCCAGCAGTTCCCAGGGAAAACTGTTTTTT. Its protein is CASSSQGKLFF.

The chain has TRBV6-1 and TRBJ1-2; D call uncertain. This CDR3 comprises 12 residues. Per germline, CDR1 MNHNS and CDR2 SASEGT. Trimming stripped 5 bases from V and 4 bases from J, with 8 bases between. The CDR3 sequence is CASSPGVYGYTF. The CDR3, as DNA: TGTGCCAGCAGTCCTGGGGTCTATGGCTACACCTTC.

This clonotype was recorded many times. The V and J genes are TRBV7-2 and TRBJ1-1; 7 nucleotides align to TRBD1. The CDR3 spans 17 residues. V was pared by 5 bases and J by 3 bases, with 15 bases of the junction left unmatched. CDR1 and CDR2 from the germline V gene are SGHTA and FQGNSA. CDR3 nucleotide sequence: TGTGCCAGCAGCCTTAGACAGGGATCTCTGTTGGACACTGAAGCTTTCTTT. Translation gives CASSLRQGSLLDTEAFF. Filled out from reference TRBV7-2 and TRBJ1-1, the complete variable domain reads GAGVSQSPSNKVTEKGKDVELRCDPISGHTALYWYRQSLGQGLEFLIYFQGNSAPDKSGLPSDRFSAERTGGSVSTLTIQRTQQEDSAVYLCASSLRQGSLLDTEAFFGQGTRLTVV.

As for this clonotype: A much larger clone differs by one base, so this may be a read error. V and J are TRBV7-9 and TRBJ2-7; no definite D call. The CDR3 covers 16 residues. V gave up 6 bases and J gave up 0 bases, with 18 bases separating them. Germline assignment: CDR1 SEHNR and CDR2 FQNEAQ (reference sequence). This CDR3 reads CASRSEQILSSYEQYF. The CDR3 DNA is TGTGCCAGCAGATCCGAACAGATACTTAGCTCCTACGAGCAGTACTTC.

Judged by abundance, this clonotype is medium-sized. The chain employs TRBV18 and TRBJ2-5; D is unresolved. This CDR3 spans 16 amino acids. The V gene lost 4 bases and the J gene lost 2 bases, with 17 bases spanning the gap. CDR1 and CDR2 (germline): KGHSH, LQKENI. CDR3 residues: CASSRRVMTAQETQYF. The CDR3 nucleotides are TGTGCCAGCTCACGGCGTGTGATGACTGCACAAGAGACCCAGTACTTC.

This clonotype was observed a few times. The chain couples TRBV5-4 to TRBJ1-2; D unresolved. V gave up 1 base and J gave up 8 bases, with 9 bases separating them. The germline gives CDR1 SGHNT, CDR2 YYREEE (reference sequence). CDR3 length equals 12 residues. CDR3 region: CASSLFGGGYTF. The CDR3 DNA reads TGTGCCAGCAGCTTGTTCGGAGGGGGCTACACCTTC.

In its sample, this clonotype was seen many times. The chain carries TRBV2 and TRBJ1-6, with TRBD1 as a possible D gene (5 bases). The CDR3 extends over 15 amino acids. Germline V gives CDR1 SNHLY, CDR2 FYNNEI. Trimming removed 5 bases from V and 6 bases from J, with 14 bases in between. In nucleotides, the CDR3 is TGTGCCAGCAGTAAATTGGGACGGACTAATTCACCCCTCCACTTT. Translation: CASSKLGRTNSPLHF.

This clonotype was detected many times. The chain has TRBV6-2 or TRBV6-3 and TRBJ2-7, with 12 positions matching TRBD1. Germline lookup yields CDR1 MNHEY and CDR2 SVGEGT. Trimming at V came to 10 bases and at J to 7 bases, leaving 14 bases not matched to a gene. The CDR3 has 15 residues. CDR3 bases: TGTGCCACCAGAGCCCCGGGACAGGGGGCGCGGGAGCAGTACTTC. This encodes CATRAPGQGAREQYF.

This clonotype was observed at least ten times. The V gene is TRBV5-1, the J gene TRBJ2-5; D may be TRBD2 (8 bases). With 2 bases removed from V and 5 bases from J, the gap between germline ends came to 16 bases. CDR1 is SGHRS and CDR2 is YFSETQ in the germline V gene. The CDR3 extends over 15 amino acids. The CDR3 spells CASSFAGGQYETQYF. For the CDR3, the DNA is TGCGCCAGCAGCTTCGCGGGGGGACAGTACGAGACCCAGTACTTC.

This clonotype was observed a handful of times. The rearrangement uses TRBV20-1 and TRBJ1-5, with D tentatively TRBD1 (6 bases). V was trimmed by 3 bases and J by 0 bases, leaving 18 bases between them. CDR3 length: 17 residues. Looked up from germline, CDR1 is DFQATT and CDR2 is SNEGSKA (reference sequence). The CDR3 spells CSARGTSEHYSNQPQHF. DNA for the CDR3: TGCAGTGCTAGGGGGACATCGGAACATTATAGCAATCAGCCCCAGCATTTT.

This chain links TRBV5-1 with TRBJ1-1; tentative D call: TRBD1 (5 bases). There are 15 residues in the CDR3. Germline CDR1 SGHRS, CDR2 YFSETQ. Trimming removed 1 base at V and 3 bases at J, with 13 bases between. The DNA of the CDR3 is TGCGCCAGCAGCTTGTGGGGACGGACGGACACTGAAGCTTTCTTT. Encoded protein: CASSLWGRTDTEAFF.